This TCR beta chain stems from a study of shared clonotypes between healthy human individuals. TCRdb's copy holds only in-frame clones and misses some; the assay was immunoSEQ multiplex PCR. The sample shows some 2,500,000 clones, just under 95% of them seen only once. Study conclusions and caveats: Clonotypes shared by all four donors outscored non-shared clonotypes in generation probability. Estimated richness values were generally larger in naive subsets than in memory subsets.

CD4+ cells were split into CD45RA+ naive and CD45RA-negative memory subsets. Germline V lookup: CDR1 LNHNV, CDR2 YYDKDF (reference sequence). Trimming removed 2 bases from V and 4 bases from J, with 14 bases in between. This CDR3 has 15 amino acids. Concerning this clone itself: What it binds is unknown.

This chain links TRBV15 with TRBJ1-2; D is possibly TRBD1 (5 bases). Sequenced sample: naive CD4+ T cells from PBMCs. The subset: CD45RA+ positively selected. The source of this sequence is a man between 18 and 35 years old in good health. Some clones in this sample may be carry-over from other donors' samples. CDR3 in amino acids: CATSRSNQGFYGYTF. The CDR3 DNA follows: TGTGCCACCAGCAGATCTAACCAGGGATTCTATGGCTACACCTTC.